One sample yielded the 3 T cell receptor beta chains listed below, sequenced in a study of CD8 T cells in Susac syndrome. RNA, at about 0.45 to 1 ug, was reverse transcribed with random hexamers. TCRdb ran MiXCR on the immunoSEQ multiplex PCR reads and lists one entry per CDR3 protein. Among 150,000 to 200,000 distinct CDR3 sequences listed, approximately 93% were seen once. The sequencing input was CD4+ T cells from PBMCs. The origin of the receptors is a human donor with multiple sclerosis.

V is TRBV30 and J is TRBJ2-7; the match to TRBD2 covers 9 bases. This CDR3 is built from 14 residues. Trimming took 0 bases from V and 4 from J; bases not matched to a gene: 4. Germline V gene data show CDR1 as GTSNPN and CDR2 as SVGIG (reference sequence). The CDR3 DNA follows: TGTGCCTGGAGTGTGCTAGCGGGAAGGTACGAGCAGTACTTC. Translation gives CAWSVLAGRYEQYF.

The V gene is TRBV5-1, the J gene TRBJ1-1, with 9 bases that match TRBD1. The CDR3 is made up of 17 amino acids. Germline loops: CDR1 SGHRS, CDR2 YFSETQ. V trimming: 1 base; J trimming: 2 bases; junction bases outside the gene matches: 9. The CDR3 region has the DNA TGCGCCAGCAGCTTGACCGGGACAGGGCCACAAAACACTGAAGCTTTCTTT. Translating it yields CASSLTGTGPQNTEAFF.

The table lists this clonotype with a count of one. This chain joins TRBV5-6 and TRBJ1-1; no firm D call. The V and J ends lost 7 bases and 1 base respectively, with 11 bases between them. This CDR3 region has 13 residues. Germline lookup yields CDR1 SGHDT and CDR2 YYEEEE. CDR3 protein: CASPGGRNTEAFF. The CDR3, as DNA: TGTGCCAGCCCTGGAGGCAGGAACACTGAAGCTTTCTTT.